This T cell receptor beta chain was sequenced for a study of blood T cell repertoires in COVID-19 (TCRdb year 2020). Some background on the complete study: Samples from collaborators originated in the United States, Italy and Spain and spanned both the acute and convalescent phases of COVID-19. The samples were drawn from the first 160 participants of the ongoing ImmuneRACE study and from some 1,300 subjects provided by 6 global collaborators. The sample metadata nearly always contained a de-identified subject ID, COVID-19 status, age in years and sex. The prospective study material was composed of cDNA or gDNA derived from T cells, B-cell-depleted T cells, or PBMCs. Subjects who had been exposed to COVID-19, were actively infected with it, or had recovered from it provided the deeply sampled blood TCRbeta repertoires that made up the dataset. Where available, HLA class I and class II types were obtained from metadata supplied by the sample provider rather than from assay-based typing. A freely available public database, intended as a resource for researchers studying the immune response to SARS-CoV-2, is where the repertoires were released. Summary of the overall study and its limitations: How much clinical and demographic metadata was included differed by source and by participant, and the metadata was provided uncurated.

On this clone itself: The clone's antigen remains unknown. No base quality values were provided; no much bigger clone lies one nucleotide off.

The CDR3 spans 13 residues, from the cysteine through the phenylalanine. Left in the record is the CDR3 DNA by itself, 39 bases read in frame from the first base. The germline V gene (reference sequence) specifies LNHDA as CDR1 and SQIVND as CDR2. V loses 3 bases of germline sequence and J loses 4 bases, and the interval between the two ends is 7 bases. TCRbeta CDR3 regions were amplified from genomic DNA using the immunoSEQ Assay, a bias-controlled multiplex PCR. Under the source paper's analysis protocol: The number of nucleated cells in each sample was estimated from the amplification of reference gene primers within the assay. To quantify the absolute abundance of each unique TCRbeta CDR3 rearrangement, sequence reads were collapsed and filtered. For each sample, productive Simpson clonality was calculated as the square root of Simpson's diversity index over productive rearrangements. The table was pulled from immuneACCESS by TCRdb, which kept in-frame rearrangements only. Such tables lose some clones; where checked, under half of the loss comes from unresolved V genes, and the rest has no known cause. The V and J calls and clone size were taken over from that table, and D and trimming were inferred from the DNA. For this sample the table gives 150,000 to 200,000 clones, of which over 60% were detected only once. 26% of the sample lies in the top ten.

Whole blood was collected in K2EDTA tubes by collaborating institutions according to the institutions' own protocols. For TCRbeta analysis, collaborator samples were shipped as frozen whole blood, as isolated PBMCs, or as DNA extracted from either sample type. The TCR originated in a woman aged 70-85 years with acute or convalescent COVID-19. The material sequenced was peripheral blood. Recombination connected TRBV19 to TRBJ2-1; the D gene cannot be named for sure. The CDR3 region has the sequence CASSINKYNEQFF. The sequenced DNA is TGTGCCAGTAGTATTAACAAATACAATGAGCAGTTCTTC.